This T cell receptor beta chain was sequenced in a study of blood T cell repertoires in COVID-19. As processed by the authors: Cell counts per sample came from amplifying reference gene primers. Repertoires were generated with immunoSEQ multiplex PCR, while TCRdb's copy carries only in-frame clones and drops some. That table furnishes V, J and clone size, whereas the DNA furnished D and trimming. The repertoire holds 50,000 or so clones, about 89% seen once, with around a quarter in the top ten. This clone came up once. Per germline, CDR1 SQVTM and CDR2 ANQGSEA. CDR3 length equals 16 residues. With 3 bases clipped from V and 5 bases from J, the junction kept 12 bases outside the gene matches.

Sequences were obtained from peripheral blood. This receptor was taken from a human donor in a cohort sampled during active COVID-19. The chain links TRBV29-1 to TRBJ2-1; 8 bases map to TRBD2. This chain's CDR3 is CSVDLGLGDFNNEQFF. CDR3 bases: TGCAGCGTTGACCTGGGACTAGGGGACTTCAACAATGAGCAGTTCTTC.